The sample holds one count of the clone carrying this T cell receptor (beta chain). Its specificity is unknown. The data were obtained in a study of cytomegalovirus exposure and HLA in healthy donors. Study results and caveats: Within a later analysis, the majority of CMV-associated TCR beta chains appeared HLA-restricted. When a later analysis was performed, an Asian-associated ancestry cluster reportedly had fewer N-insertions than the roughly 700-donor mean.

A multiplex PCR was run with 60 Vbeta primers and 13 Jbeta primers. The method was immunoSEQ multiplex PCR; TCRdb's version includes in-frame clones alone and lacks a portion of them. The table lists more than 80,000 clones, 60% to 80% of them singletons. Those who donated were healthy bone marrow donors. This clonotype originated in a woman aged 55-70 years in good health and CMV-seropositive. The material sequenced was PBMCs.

The CDR3 region is CASSFGQALNQETQYF. The CDR3, as DNA: TGTGCCAGCAGTTTTGGACAGGCGCTGAACCAAGAGACCCAGTACTTC. The chain is built from TRBV7-9 and TRBJ2-5; 7 nucleotides line up with TRBD1. CDR3 length: 16 residues. Germline loops: CDR1 SEHNR, CDR2 FQNEAQ (reference sequence). With 6 bases clipped from V and 0 bases from J, the junction kept 10 bases outside the gene matches. Variable domain in full (rest from reference TRBV7-9 and TRBJ2-5): DTGVSQNPRHKITKRGQNVTFRCDPISEHNRLYWYRQTLGQGPEFLTYFQNEAQLEKSRLLSDRFSAERPKGSFSTLEIQRTEQGDSAMYLCASSFGQALNQETQYFGPGTRLLVL.